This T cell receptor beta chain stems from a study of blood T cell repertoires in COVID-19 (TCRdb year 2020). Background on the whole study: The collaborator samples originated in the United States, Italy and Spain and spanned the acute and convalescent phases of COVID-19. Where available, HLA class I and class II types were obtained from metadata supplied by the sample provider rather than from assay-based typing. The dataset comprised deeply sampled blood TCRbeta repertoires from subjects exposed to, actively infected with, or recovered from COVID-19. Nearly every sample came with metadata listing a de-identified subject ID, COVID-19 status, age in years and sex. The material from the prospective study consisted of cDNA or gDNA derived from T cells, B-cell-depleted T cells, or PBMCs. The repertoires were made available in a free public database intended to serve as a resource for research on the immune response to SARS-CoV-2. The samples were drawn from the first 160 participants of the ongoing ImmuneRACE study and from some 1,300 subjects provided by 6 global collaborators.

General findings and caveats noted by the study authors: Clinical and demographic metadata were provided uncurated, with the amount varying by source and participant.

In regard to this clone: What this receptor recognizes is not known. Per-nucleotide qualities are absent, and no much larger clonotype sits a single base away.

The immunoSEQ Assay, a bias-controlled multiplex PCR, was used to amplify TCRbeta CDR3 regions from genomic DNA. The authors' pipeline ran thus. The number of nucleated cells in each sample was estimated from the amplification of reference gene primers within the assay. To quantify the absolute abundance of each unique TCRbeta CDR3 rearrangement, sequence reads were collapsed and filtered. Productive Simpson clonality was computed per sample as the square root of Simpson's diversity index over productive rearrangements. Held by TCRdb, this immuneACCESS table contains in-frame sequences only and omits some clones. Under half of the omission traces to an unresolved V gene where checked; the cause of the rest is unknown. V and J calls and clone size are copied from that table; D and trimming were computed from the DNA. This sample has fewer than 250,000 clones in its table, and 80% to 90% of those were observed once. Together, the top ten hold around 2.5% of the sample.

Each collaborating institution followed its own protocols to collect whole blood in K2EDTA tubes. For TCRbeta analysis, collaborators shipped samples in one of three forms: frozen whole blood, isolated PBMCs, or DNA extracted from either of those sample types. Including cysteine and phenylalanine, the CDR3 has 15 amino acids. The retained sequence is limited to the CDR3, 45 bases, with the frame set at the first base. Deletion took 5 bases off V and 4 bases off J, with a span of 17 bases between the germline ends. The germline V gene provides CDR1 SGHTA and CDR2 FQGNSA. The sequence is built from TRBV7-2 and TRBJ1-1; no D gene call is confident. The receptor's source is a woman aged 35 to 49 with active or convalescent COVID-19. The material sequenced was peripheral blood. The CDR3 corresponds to CASSISSEGSTEAFF. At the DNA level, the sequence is TGTGCCAGCAGCATTAGCAGTGAAGGGAGCACTGAAGCTTTCTTT.